These T cell receptor beta chains were read from a single sample in a study of T cells in Graves' hyperthyroidism and ophthalmopathy. Via MiXCR, TCRdb re-called the multiplex PCR reads, giving one row per CDR3 protein. The profile shows under 550,000 distinct CDR3 sequences, 12% to 15% of them singletons. The sequenced sample consisted of blood. Receptor source: a woman between 18 and 29 years old with Graves' hyperthyroidism. The CDR3 runs from the conserved cysteine through the conserved F or W. Each record gives: D gene, J gene, V gene, clone size, CDR3 protein, CDR3 DNA. The D gene is left open where the match is weak. The listing skips clone size in some rows; elsewhere it reads once, few, many or a size class.

d_gene: -; j_gene: TRBJ2-1; v_gene: TRBV10-3; abundance: -; CDR3aa: CAISSTSPHNEQFF; CDR3nt: TGTGCCATCAGTTCGACTAGTCCCCACAATGAGCAGTTCTTC
d_gene: TRBD2; j_gene: TRBJ2-5; v_gene: TRBV20-1; abundance: many; CDR3aa: CSARDIAGGRETQYF; CDR3nt: TGCAGTGCTAGAGACATAGCGGGAGGGCGAGAGACCCAGTACTTC
d_gene: TRBD2; j_gene: TRBJ2-5; v_gene: TRBV5-4; abundance: -; CDR3aa: CASSPGLGLLQETQYF; CDR3nt: TGTGCCAGCAGCCCCGGACTAGGGTTGTTACAAGAGACCCAGTACTTC
d_gene: -; j_gene: TRBJ1-5; v_gene: TRBV28; abundance: many; CDR3aa: CASRKGAVGQPQHF; CDR3nt: TGTGCCAGCAGGAAAGGGGCGGTAGGTCAGCCCCAGCATTTT
d_gene: -; j_gene: TRBJ1-1; v_gene: TRBV2; abundance: many; CDR3aa: CASSEVGRGYTEAFF; CDR3nt: TGTGCCAGCAGTGAAGTCGGGAGGGGGTACACTGAAGCTTTCTTT
d_gene: -; j_gene: TRBJ1-3; v_gene: TRBV7-2; abundance: many; CDR3aa: CASSLGVSSLGNTIYF; CDR3nt: TGTGCCAGCAGCTTAGGTGTGTCCTCTCTGGGAAACACCATATATTTT
d_gene: -; j_gene: TRBJ2-1; v_gene: TRBV15; abundance: -; CDR3aa: CATSGGSSYNEQFF; CDR3nt: TGTGCCACCAGCGGCGGTAGCTCCTACAATGAGCAGTTCTTC
d_gene: -; j_gene: TRBJ2-7; v_gene: TRBV6-2/TRBV6-3; abundance: few; CDR3aa: CASSASPGGSLRVQYF; CDR3nt: TGTGCCAGCAGTGCCTCACCCGGGGGTTCTCTACGAGTGCAGTACTTC
d_gene: TRBD2; j_gene: TRBJ2-5; v_gene: TRBV6-1; abundance: many; CDR3aa: CASSPGRGGTQYF; CDR3nt: TGTGCCAGCAGCCCCGGGAGGGGGGGGACCCAGTACTTC
d_gene: TRBD1; j_gene: TRBJ1-1; v_gene: TRBV6-1; abundance: many; CDR3aa: CASAGQENTEAFF; CDR3nt: TGTGCCAGCGCGGGACAGGAGAACACTGAAGCTTTCTTT
d_gene: -; j_gene: TRBJ2-5; v_gene: TRBV2; abundance: many; CDR3aa: CASSEDGEETQYF; CDR3nt: TGTGCCAGCAGTGAGGACGGGGAAGAGACCCAGTACTTC
d_gene: -; j_gene: TRBJ1-6; v_gene: TRBV27; abundance: many; CDR3aa: CASSLYVGRSADSPLHF; CDR3nt: TGTGCCAGCAGTTTATACGTGGGACGCTCGGCGGATTCACCCCTCCACTTT
d_gene: -; j_gene: TRBJ1-6; v_gene: TRBV28; abundance: many; CDR3aa: CASRNRESNSPLHF; CDR3nt: TGTGCCAGCAGGAACAGGGAGTCGAATTCACCCCTCCACTTT
d_gene: -; j_gene: TRBJ2-1; v_gene: TRBV18; abundance: many; CDR3aa: CASSPSGRTNEQFF; CDR3nt: TGTGCCAGCTCACCCTCGGGACGGACCAATGAGCAGTTCTTC
d_gene: TRBD1; j_gene: TRBJ2-3; v_gene: TRBV4-2; abundance: -; CDR3aa: CASSQDTVGTGLRDTQYF; CDR3nt: TGTGCCAGCAGCCAGGATACTGTGGGGACAGGGCTTCGAGATACGCAGTATTTT
d_gene: -; j_gene: TRBJ2-2; v_gene: TRBV14; abundance: few; CDR3aa: CASSHTGHTGELFF; CDR3nt: TGTGCCAGCAGCCACACAGGACACACCGGGGAGCTGTTTTTT
d_gene: -; j_gene: TRBJ1-1; v_gene: TRBV12-5; abundance: few; CDR3aa: CASGLGANTEAFF; CDR3nt: TGTGCTAGTGGTTTAGGGGCGAACACTGAAGCTTTCTTT
d_gene: -; j_gene: TRBJ1-1; v_gene: TRBV6-2/TRBV6-3; abundance: many; CDR3aa: CASSYSRGVGRNTEAFF; CDR3nt: TGTGCCAGCAGTTACTCCCGAGGAGTGGGGAGAAACACTGAAGCTTTCTTT
d_gene: TRBD1; j_gene: TRBJ2-5; v_gene: TRBV6-1; abundance: few; CDR3aa: CASHRGKTQETQYF; CDR3nt: TGTGCCAGCCACAGGGGTAAAACGCAAGAGACCCAGTACTTC
d_gene: -; j_gene: TRBJ2-5; v_gene: TRBV7-8; abundance: many; CDR3aa: CASSPSAKTQYF; CDR3nt: TGTGCCAGCAGCCCCTCCGCGAAGACCCAGTACTTC
d_gene: -; j_gene: TRBJ2-3; v_gene: TRBV25-1; abundance: many; CDR3aa: CASSELDRITDTQYF; CDR3nt: TGTGCCAGCAGTGAATTAGACAGGATAACAGATACGCAGTATTTT
d_gene: -; j_gene: TRBJ2-7; v_gene: TRBV3-1; abundance: -; CDR3aa: CASSQGALRPLYEQYF; CDR3nt: TGTGCCAGCAGCCAAGGGGCCCTACGACCGCTCTACGAGCAGTACTTC
d_gene: -; j_gene: TRBJ1-5; v_gene: TRBV7-2; abundance: few; CDR3aa: CASSLRAYNQPQHF; CDR3nt: TGTGCCAGCAGCTTAAGGGCATACAATCAGCCCCAGCATTTT
d_gene: TRBD2; j_gene: TRBJ2-1; v_gene: TRBV18; abundance: many; CDR3aa: CASSPRTSGNYNEQFF; CDR3nt: TGTGCCAGCTCACCAAGGACTAGCGGTAACTACAATGAGCAGTTCTTC
d_gene: -; j_gene: TRBJ2-7; v_gene: TRBV13; abundance: -; CDR3aa: CASSLEISGYEQYF; CDR3nt: TGTGCCAGCAGCTTAGAGATTAGCGGCTACGAGCAGTACTTC
d_gene: -; j_gene: TRBJ2-7; v_gene: TRBV6-1; abundance: many; CDR3aa: CASSPDLTYEQYF; CDR3nt: TGTGCCAGCAGCCCCGATTTGACCTACGAGCAGTACTTC
d_gene: -; j_gene: TRBJ1-1; v_gene: TRBV5-6; abundance: few; CDR3aa: CASSLVGATEAFF; CDR3nt: TGTGCCAGCAGCTTGGTGGGGGCTACTGAAGCTTTCTTT
d_gene: TRBD2; j_gene: TRBJ2-7; v_gene: TRBV3-1; abundance: few; CDR3aa: CASSSGLVGEQYF; CDR3nt: TGTGCCAGCAGCTCGGGACTAGTGGGGGAGCAGTACTTC
d_gene: TRBD2; j_gene: TRBJ2-5; v_gene: TRBV5-1; abundance: -; CDR3aa: CASSLALRLAGRETQYF; CDR3nt: TGCGCCAGCAGCTTGGCCCTGCGGCTAGCGGGGCGAGAGACCCAGTACTTC
d_gene: -; j_gene: TRBJ1-6; v_gene: TRBV11-2; abundance: -; CDR3aa: CASSLARTANYNSPLHF; CDR3nt: TGTGCCAGCAGCTTAGCTCGGACAGCCAACTATAATTCACCCCTCCACTTT
d_gene: -; j_gene: TRBJ2-7; v_gene: TRBV2; abundance: many; CDR3aa: CASSEGDTGEQYF; CDR3nt: TGTGCCAGCAGTGAAGGGGACACAGGCGAGCAGTACTTC
d_gene: -; j_gene: TRBJ1-1; v_gene: TRBV18; abundance: many; CDR3aa: CASQGLVGTEAFF; CDR3nt: TGTGCCAGCCAGGGCTTAGTGGGCACTGAAGCTTTCTTT
d_gene: -; j_gene: TRBJ1-1; v_gene: TRBV11-2; abundance: -; CDR3aa: CASSLEKPGPLGAFF; CDR3nt: TGTGCCAGCAGCTTAGAAAAGCCGGGGCCCCTGGGAGCTTTCTTT
d_gene: -; j_gene: TRBJ2-3; v_gene: TRBV25-1; abundance: -; CDR3aa: CASSDRRRGTDTQYF; CDR3nt: TGTGCCAGCAGTGACCGACGGCGGGGCACAGATACGCAGTATTTT
d_gene: -; j_gene: TRBJ2-1; v_gene: TRBV7-9; abundance: few; CDR3aa: CASSPGTGTTASGSSYNEQFF; CDR3nt: TGTGCCAGCAGCCCCGGGACAGGGACGACGGCTAGCGGGAGCTCCTACAATGAGCAGTTCTTC
d_gene: TRBD1; j_gene: TRBJ1-3; v_gene: TRBV11-2; abundance: -; CDR3aa: CASSLRAGTGWESGNTIYF; CDR3nt: TGTGCCAGCAGCCTACGAGCCGGGACAGGGTGGGAATCTGGAAACACCATATATTTT
d_gene: TRBD2; j_gene: TRBJ2-7; v_gene: TRBV7-2; abundance: many; CDR3aa: CASSFKGTSGYEQYF; CDR3nt: TGTGCCAGCAGCTTTAAGGGGACTAGCGGCTACGAGCAGTACTTC
d_gene: TRBD1; j_gene: TRBJ1-2; v_gene: TRBV27; abundance: many; CDR3aa: CASSSARQGSGYTF; CDR3nt: TGTGCCAGCAGCTCAGCTAGACAGGGGAGTGGCTACACCTTC
d_gene: -; j_gene: TRBJ2-1; v_gene: TRBV5-1; abundance: -; CDR3aa: CASSLMRDEQFF; CDR3nt: TGCGCCAGCAGCTTGATGCGGGATGAGCAGTTCTTC
d_gene: -; j_gene: TRBJ1-2; v_gene: TRBV2; abundance: many; CDR3aa: CASSEDGPTGINYGYTF; CDR3nt: TGTGCCAGCAGTGAAGACGGACCGACGGGGATTAACTATGGCTACACCTTC
d_gene: -; j_gene: TRBJ2-1; v_gene: TRBV19; abundance: many; CDR3aa: CASSRTGNSYNEQFF; CDR3nt: TGTGCCAGTAGTCGGACGGGCAACTCCTACAATGAGCAGTTCTTC
d_gene: -; j_gene: TRBJ1-5; v_gene: TRBV28; abundance: many; CDR3aa: CASKITGGNQPQHF; CDR3nt: TGTGCCAGCAAAATAACGGGGGGGAATCAGCCCCAGCATTTT
d_gene: TRBD1; j_gene: TRBJ2-3; v_gene: TRBV11-2; abundance: many; CDR3aa: CASSSRDSFTDTQYF; CDR3nt: TGTGCCAGCAGCTCTCGGGACAGCTTCACAGATACGCAGTATTTT
d_gene: -; j_gene: TRBJ2-1; v_gene: TRBV3-1; abundance: many; CDR3aa: CASSQARGGSSRQFF; CDR3nt: TGTGCCAGCAGCCAGGCTAGGGGGGGGTCTAGTAGGCAGTTCTTC
d_gene: TRBD1; j_gene: TRBJ1-4; v_gene: TRBV3-1; abundance: many; CDR3aa: CASSLTGTTTNEKLFF; CDR3nt: TGTGCCAGCAGCCTGACAGGGACCACAACTAATGAAAAACTGTTTTTT
d_gene: TRBD1; j_gene: TRBJ2-1; v_gene: TRBV20-1; abundance: many; CDR3aa: CSASQLTGTGWINEQFF; CDR3nt: TGCAGTGCTAGTCAATTAACCGGGACAGGGTGGATCAATGAGCAGTTCTTC